These T cell receptor beta chains were read from a single sample in a study of T cell responses to AZD1222 COVID-19 vaccine. Sequencing used immunoSEQ multiplex PCR; TCRdb keeps in-frame clones, though not all of them. The sample has more than 100,000 clones, roughly 90% seen once. Specimen: peripheral blood, collected on day 0 of AZD1222 vaccination. These receptors all stem from an adult in good health. Each CDR3 is given with its conserved first and last residue. D genes are given only for firm matches. Size is stated for part of the rows, as once, few or many counts, or as a class when the clone is expanded.

>TRBJ1-4|.|TRBV20-1|once
TGCAGTGCTAGGGACACTCTTAAACTGTTTTTT
CSARDTLKLFF
>TRBJ2-2|TRBD2|TRBV5-4|.
TGTGCCAGCAGTCGTCGACTAGCGGGAGGGGGGGAGCTGTTTTTT
CASSRRLAGGGELFF
>TRBJ2-1|.|TRBV10-3|once
TGTGCCGTCAGGGGAGCCTCCTACAATGAGCAGTTCTTC
CAVRGASYNEQFF
>TRBJ1-6|.|TRBV7-2|.
TGTGCCAGCAGCTTGGAGAGCTATAATTCACCCCTCCACTTT
CASSLESYNSPLHF
>TRBJ2-1|.|TRBV11-3|.
TGTGCCAGCAGCTTCGGATTGAGTAGCGGAGACAATGAGCAGTTCTTC
CASSFGLSSGDNEQFF
>TRBJ1-4|.|TRBV20-1|few
TGCAGTGCTATTTCGGGAGAAAAACTGTTTTTT
CSAISGEKLFF
>TRBJ1-1|.|TRBV6-5|.
TGTGCCAGCAGTTACACAGAGAACACTGAAGCTTTCTTT
CASSYTENTEAFF
>TRBJ1-4|.|TRBV4-3|.
TGCGCCAGCAGCCAAGACCGGGACAAAAGGTTTGGCGCTAATGAAAAACTGTTTTTT
CASSQDRDKRFGANEKLFF
>TRBJ1-1|.|TRBV4-1|.
TGCGCCAGCAGCCACCGGTCAGGGAACACTGAAGCTTTCTTT
CASSHRSGNTEAFF
>TRBJ2-3|.|TRBV19|.
TGTGCCAGTAGTAGGACTTGGCAAGATACGCAGTATTTT
CASSRTWQDTQYF